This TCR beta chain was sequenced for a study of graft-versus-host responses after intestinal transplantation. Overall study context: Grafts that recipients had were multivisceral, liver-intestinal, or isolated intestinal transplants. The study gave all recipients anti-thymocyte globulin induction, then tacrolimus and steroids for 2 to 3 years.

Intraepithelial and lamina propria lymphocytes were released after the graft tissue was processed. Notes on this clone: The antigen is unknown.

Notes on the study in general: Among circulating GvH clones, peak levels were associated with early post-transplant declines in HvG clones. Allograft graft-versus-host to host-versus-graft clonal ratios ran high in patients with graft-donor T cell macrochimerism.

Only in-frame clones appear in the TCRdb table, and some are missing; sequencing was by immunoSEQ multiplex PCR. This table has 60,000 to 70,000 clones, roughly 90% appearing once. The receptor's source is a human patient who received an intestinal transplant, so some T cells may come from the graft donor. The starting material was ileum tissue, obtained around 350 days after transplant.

The CDR3 region has the DNA TGTGCCAGCAGCGACAGGGTGTCAGGCCAGGACGAGCAGTACTTC. Translated, it gives CASSDRVSGQDEQYF. The V and J genes are TRBV2 and TRBJ2-7; 7 nucleotides match TRBD1. Germline lookup yields CDR1 SNHLY and CDR2 FYNNEI. V shed 6 bases and J 5 bases; nucleotides not matched to a gene: 13. This CDR3 is 15 amino acids long.